The text below deals with one T cell receptor (beta chain). No antigen is known for it. The data were obtained in a study of vaccination effects on CD4 cells after COVID-19. On the study more broadly: Researchers obtained post-vaccine samples at a median of 72 days past the second dose. Findings and caveats of the study: Healthy vaccinees' vaccine-induced clones included only 1 of 255 cross-reacting with common cold coronaviruses.

The method was immunoSEQ multiplex PCR; TCRdb's version includes in-frame clones alone and lacks a portion of them. Of tens of thousands of clones in the sample, under 80% are singletons; the top ten hold about 2.5%. Trimming shortened V by 0 bases and J by 5 bases, and 11 bases separated the two germline ends. The germline V gene encodes CDR1 MNHEY and CDR2 SVGAGI. The length of the CDR3 is 15 residues. Culturing for more than eight days preceded CD4+ T cell isolation. The vaccine given was either BNT162b2 or mRNA-1273, in two doses. The authors replaced half the medium with IL-2 medium on days 3 and 7.

The source material was CD4+ T cells from PBMCs cultured without peptide, sampled after COVID-19 vaccination. The sequence was obtained from a human donor who received a COVID-19 vaccine. The chain joins TRBV6-5 to TRBJ1-5; no definite D call. The CDR3 bases are TGTGCCAGCAGTTACTCGGGCCAGAAATATCAGCCCCAGCATTTT. Its translation: CASSYSGQKYQPQHF.